The sequence of this T cell receptor (beta chain) was determined in a study of blood T cell repertoires in COVID-19. V trimming: 6 bases; J trimming: 4 bases; junction bases outside the gene matches: 8. This CDR3 has 16 residues. CDR1 and CDR2 from the germline V gene are KGHSH and LQKENI. Authors' analysis steps: Estimation of nucleated cell counts relied on the amplification of reference gene primers. Profiling relied on immunoSEQ multiplex PCR, and the TCRdb table lists in-frame clones only, not all of them. That table is the source of V, J and clone size, and D and trimming were worked out from the DNA. The table shows tens of thousands of clones, with around four fifths occurring only once. This clone was observed a single time.

Sequencing input: peripheral blood. This chain joins TRBV18 and TRBJ1-5; 11 nucleotides line up with TRBD1. This TCR was recovered from a human donor in a cohort sampled during active COVID-19. The CDR3 loop is CASSPGQGGGNQPQHF. CDR3 DNA: TGTGCCAGCTCCCCGGGACAGGGGGGCGGGAATCAGCCCCAGCATTTT.